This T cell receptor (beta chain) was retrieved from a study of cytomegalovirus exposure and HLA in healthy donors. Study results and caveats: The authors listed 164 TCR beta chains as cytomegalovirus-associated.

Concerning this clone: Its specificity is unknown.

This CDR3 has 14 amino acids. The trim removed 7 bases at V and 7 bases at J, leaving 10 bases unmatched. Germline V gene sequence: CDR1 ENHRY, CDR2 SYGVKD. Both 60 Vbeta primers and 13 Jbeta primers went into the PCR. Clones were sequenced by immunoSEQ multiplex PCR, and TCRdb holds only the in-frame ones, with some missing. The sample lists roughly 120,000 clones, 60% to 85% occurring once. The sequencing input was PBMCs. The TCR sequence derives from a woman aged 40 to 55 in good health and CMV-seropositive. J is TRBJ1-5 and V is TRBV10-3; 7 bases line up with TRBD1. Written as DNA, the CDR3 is TGTGCCATCAACGAGGACAGGATAGGACAGCCCCAGCATTTT. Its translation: CAINEDRIGQPQHF.